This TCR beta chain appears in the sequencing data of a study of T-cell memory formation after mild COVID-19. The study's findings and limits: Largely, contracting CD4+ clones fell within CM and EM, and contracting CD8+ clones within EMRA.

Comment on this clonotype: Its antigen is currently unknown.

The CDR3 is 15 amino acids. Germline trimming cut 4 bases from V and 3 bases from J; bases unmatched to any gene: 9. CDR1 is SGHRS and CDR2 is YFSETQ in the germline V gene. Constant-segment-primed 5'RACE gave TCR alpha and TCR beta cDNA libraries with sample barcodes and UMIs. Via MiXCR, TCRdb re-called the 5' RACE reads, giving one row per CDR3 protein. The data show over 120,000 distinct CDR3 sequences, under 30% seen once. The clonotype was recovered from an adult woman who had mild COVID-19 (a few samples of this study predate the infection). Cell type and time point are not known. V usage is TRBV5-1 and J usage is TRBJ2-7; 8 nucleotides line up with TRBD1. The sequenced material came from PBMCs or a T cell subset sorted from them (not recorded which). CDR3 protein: CASSPEDRADYEQYF. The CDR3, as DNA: TGCGCCAGCAGCCCGGAGGACAGGGCCGACTACGAGCAGTACTTC.